This TCR beta chain was retrieved from a study of control samples from healthy donors and cancer patients. Clones were read by immunoSEQ multiplex PCR, and TCRdb kept only the in-frame ones, dropping some. The table lists about 120,000 clones, around nine tenths of them singletons. V was cut by 0 bases and J by 3 bases, with 15 bases left in between. CDR3 length: 15 amino acids. Germline assignment: CDR1 SQVTM and CDR2 ANQGSEA. This chain links TRBV29-1 with TRBJ2-7; perhaps TRBD2 as D (6 bases). The sample consisted of blood. The clonotype comes from a woman aged 70-85 years in good health. In DNA form, the CDR3 reads TGCAGCGTTGAAGATCGTGGAGGGGTAGGCTACGAGCAGTACTTC. Translation: CSVEDRGGVGYEQYF.